What follows are 21 T cell receptor beta chains derived from one specimen sequenced in a study of identical twins. One entry per CDR3 protein, called by TCRdb with MiXCR from the 5' RACE reads. The profile shows a few hundred thousand distinct CDR3 sequences, roughly a tenth of them singletons. Material: memory T cells sorted from blood. The receptors were sampled from a man over 45 in good health.

This clonotype was seen a handful of times. A junction boundary mismatches the germline segment, possibly from a read error. This chain joins TRBV7-9 and TRBJ1-1; D unclear. CDR1 SEHNR and CDR2 FQNEAQ come from the germline V gene (reference sequence). The CDR3 is 14 amino acids. In DNA, the CDR3 is TGTGCCAGCAGCTTTGAACACTTGAACACTGAAGCTTCCTTT. Amino acid sequence: CASSFEHLNTEASF.

The chain joins TRBV4-1 to TRBJ1-3; TRBD1 is a possible D gene (6 bases). CDR1 and CDR2 (germline): MGHRA, YSYEKL. V was shortened by 1 base and J by 2 bases, with 9 bases between the two germline ends. CDR3 length equals 15 residues. CDR3: CASSQVDRPGNTIYF. The DNA for the CDR3 is TGCGCCAGCAGCCAAGTAGACAGGCCTGGAAACACCATATATTTT.

This clonotype was counted a single time. Likely a read error: the CDR3 ends without its conserved phenylalanine or tryptophan. The V gene is TRBV18, the J gene TRBJ1-5; maybe TRBD1 (5 bases). The CDR3 is 15 residues long. In germline, CDR1 is KGHSH, CDR2 LQKENI. Between the trimmed V and J ends, which lost 6 bases and 0 bases, there was a span of 12 bases. The CDR3 region has the DNA TGTGCCAGCTCCAGGGTAGGGGCTAGCAATCAGCCCCAGCATCTT. This translates into CASSRVGASNQPQHL.

The rearrangement links TRBV20-1 to TRBJ2-3; D ambiguous. V dropped 2 bases and J dropped 2 bases, with 11 bases sitting between them. The CDR3 contains 14 residues. CDR1 is DFQATT and CDR2 is SNEGSKA in the germline V gene (reference sequence). The CDR3, as DNA: TGCAGTGCTAGAAAGAGTGTCTTCACAGATACGCAGTATTTT. This sequence encodes CSARKSVFTDTQYF.

This clonotype was observed a handful of times. The chain combines TRBV20-1 with TRBJ2-5; unclear D gene. Germline CDR1 and CDR2: DFQATT and SNEGSKA (reference sequence). V lost 6 bases and J 1 base, leaving 18 bases between the germline ends. The CDR3 has 15 residues. CDR3 nucleotides: TGCAGTGCGGCTAAATTGGGCAACTTCCAAGAGACCCAGTACTTC. This codes for CSAAKLGNFQETQYF.

The V and J genes are TRBV20-1 and TRBJ2-3, with D uncertain. The V end lost 0 bases, the J end lost 1 base, and 11 bases lay between the germline ends. The CDR3 has 15 residues. CDR1 is DFQATT, CDR2 SNEGSKA, per germline (reference sequence). The CDR3 here is CSARESSVGTDTQYF. The CDR3 region has the DNA TGCAGTGCTAGAGAATCGAGCGTGGGCACAGATACGCAGTATTTT.

The chain carries TRBV4-3 and TRBJ2-6; 7 bases match TRBD1. Per germline, CDR1 LGHNA and CDR2 YSLEER. This CDR3 contains 16 residues. V shed 1 base and J 0 bases; nucleotides not matched to a gene: 0. The CDR3 coding sequence is TGCGCCAGCAGCCAAGCAGGGGGCTCTGGGGCCAACGTCCTGACTTTC. The encoded protein is CASSQAGGSGANVLTF.

The V call is TRBV4-3, the J call TRBJ1-2, with D tentatively TRBD1 (6 bases). CDR1 LGHNA and CDR2 YSLEER come from the germline V gene. The CDR3 contains 13 residues. Trimming left V 4 bases short and J 7 bases short, with 13 bases between. This CDR3 is CASSPDGGAGYTF. CDR3 DNA sequence: TGCGCCAGCAGCCCCGATGGGGGGGCTGGCTACACCTTC.

The genes are TRBV20-1 and TRBJ2-1; D is undetermined. This CDR3 is 15 amino acids long. Looked up from germline, CDR1 is DFQATT and CDR2 is SNEGSKA (reference sequence). V was cut by 6 bases and J by 7 bases, with 22 bases left in between. The CDR3 nucleotides read TGCAGTGCGACTCCGGTGGGCGGATCAGGTAATGAGCAGTTCTTC. Its translation: CSATPVGGSGNEQFF.

This clonotype was counted a few times. This rearrangement joins TRBV20-1 to TRBJ1-2; possibly TRBD1 for D (6 bases). Germline CDR1 reads DFQATT; CDR2 reads SNEGSKA (reference sequence). The CDR3 covers 12 residues. V was trimmed by 0 bases and J by 7 bases, leaving 9 bases between them. CDR3 sequence: CSAREGGSGYTF. The CDR3, as DNA: TGCAGTGCTAGAGAGGGGGGCTCTGGCTACACCTTC.

This clonotype was seen a handful of times. The J gene is TRBJ1-6, the V gene TRBV18; no definite D call. The CDR3 sequence is 17 residues long. The V end was cut by 5 bases, the J end by 7 bases, with 21 bases between. In germline, CDR1 is KGHSH, CDR2 LQKENI. Here the CDR3 reads CASSYQEVTATNSPLHF. The CDR3 bases are TGTGCCAGCTCATATCAGGAGGTCACGGCGACCAATTCACCCCTCCACTTT. The variable domain in full, with the rest retrieved from reference TRBV18 and TRBJ1-6, is NAGVMQNPRHLVRRRGQEARLRCSPMKGHSHVYWYRQLPEEGLKFMVYLQKENIIDESGMPKERFSAEFPKEGPSILRIQQVVRGDSAAYFCASSYQEVTATNSPLHFGNGTRLTVT.

This clonotype occurred many times. This chain joins TRBV6-5 and TRBJ2-7, with D perhaps matching TRBD1 (5 bases). The CDR3 length is 16 residues. Trimming cost V 2 bases and J 3 bases, with 17 bases left between them. The germline gives CDR1 MNHEY, CDR2 SVGAGI. DNA of the CDR3: TGTGCCAGCAGTTACACCCTAACAGGAACGCACTACGAGCAGTACTTC. This encodes CASSYTLTGTHYEQYF.

This clonotype was seen a few times. The chain uses TRBV4-1 and TRBJ2-5, with 10 bases identical to TRBD2. The CDR3 extends over 16 amino acids. V was pared by 4 bases and J by 5 bases, with 10 bases of the junction left unmatched. Germline assignment: CDR1 MGHRA and CDR2 YSYEKL. The CDR3 spells CASSPQGSGGAETQYF. The CDR3 nucleotides are TGCGCCAGCAGCCCCCAGGGCAGCGGGGGGGCTGAGACCCAGTACTTC.

The table lists this clonotype with many counts. The chain is built from TRBV4-1 and TRBJ1-1; tentative D call: TRBD1 (5 bases). This CDR3 is 15 amino acids long. Looked up from germline, CDR1 is MGHRA and CDR2 is YSYEKL. Trimming took off 11 bases at V and 1 base at J, with 20 bases between the two ends. The CDR3 nucleotides are TGCGCCTCAGGGCCCCCCGATCGGGGGAACACTGAAGCTTTCTTT. Translated, it gives CASGPPDRGNTEAFF.

This clonotype was seen at least ten times. V usage is TRBV20-1 and J usage is TRBJ1-1; D gene uncertain. V lost 6 bases and J 4 bases, leaving 12 bases between the germline ends. Germline lookup yields CDR1 DFQATT and CDR2 SNEGSKA (reference sequence). This CDR3 has 12 amino acids. Written as DNA, the CDR3 is TGCAGTGCCATTCAAGTGGCCACTGAAGCTTTCTTT. As protein: CSAIQVATEAFF.

This clonotype was counted between two and nine times. The chain is built from TRBV7-2 and TRBJ1-4; 7 nucleotides line up with TRBD1. Germline CDR1 and CDR2: SGHTA and FQGNSA. V lost 6 bases and J lost 4; bases outside the gene matches: 5. The CDR3 loop spans 14 amino acids. CDR3 region: CASRGTAFNEKLFF. In DNA, the CDR3 is TGTGCCAGCAGGGGGACAGCTTTTAATGAAAAACTGTTTTTT.

This clonotype was seen ten or more times. The rearrangement uses TRBV24-1 and TRBJ2-3; 12 bases align to TRBD2. With V trimmed by 1 base and J by 5 bases, 12 bases remained unmatched. This CDR3 region has 19 residues. CDR1 and CDR2 (germline): KGHDR, SFDVKD. The CDR3: CATSDFPSRLAGAKDTQYF. DNA of the CDR3: TGTGCCACCAGTGATTTCCCTTCTCGACTAGCGGGAGCTAAAGATACGCAGTATTTT.

The chain employs TRBV28 and TRBJ2-1; possible D gene TRBD2, 6 bases. The length of the CDR3 is 18 residues. Germline CDR1 MDHEN, CDR2 SYDVKM. The ends were cut back, 6 bases at V and 0 bases at J, with 21 bases in the middle. The CDR3 region is CASSLNWRLESSYNEQFF. CDR3 coding DNA: TGTGCCAGCAGCCTAAATTGGCGACTAGAAAGCTCCTACAATGAGCAGTTCTTC.

At least ten counts were recorded for this clonotype. This chain uses TRBV12-3 or TRBV12-4 with TRBJ1-2; 7 bases line up with TRBD1. The CDR3 spans 15 residues. Trimming cost V 3 bases and J 8 bases; bases outside gene matches: 12. The CDR3 bases are TGTGCCAGCAGTTTTTCCCATGGACAGGCGGAGGGCTACACCTTC. This encodes CASSFSHGQAEGYTF.

The chain recombines TRBV7-2 with TRBJ2-7; weak D call: TRBD2 (5 bases). Germline assignment: CDR1 SGHTA and CDR2 FQGNSA. The CDR3 consists of 12 residues. The germline V and J ends were trimmed by 5 bases and 4 bases, with 9 bases remaining between them. The CDR3 DNA is TGTGCCAGCAGCAGAGGGCGGTACGAGCAGTACTTC. It yields the protein CASSRGRYEQYF.

This clonotype turned up a few times. This rearrangement joins TRBV7-2 to TRBJ2-3; D remains ambiguous. Germline-derived CDR1 and CDR2 are SGHTA and FQGNSA. CDR3 size: 16 residues. Trimming took 1 base from V and 4 from J, leaving 15 bases between them. The CDR3 DNA follows: TGTGCCAGCAGCTTAGTTTCCGGGTGGCCTGCAGATACGCAGTATTTT. It codes for CASSLVSGWPADTQYF.